This T cell receptor beta chain was sequenced during a study of technical replicates of blood from a few donors (dated by TCRdb to 2015 to 2018). The library was made by the immunoSEQ multiplex PCR assay. TCRdb took over this immuneACCESS table, retaining in-frame rearrangements with V and J assigned. Such tables are incomplete; in checked studies, under half of the missing clones stem from an unresolved V gene, and the remainder is unexplained. The sample data list roughly 68,000 clones, and 92% of these were observed just once. The ten most abundant clones make up approximately 0.4% of the sample. The germline V gene gives CDR1 as SGHVS and CDR2 as FQNEAQ. CDR3 length: 14 amino acids, cysteine to phenylalanine. Only the CDR3 part of the read is kept: 42 bases, read in frame from the first base. V is cut back by 2 bases and J by 3 bases, with 4 bases in the junction unmatched. As for this clone: This receptor's antigen is unknown. No quality values exist for individual bases; no much larger clone is one base distant.

Recombination connected TRBV7-8 to TRBJ2-7; 7 bases in between match TRBD2. The receptor comes from a human donor in good health. The specimen was T cells isolated from PBMCs. The CDR3 protein is CASSLRGERYEQYF. The sequence in DNA is TGTGCCAGCAGCTTACGGGGGGAGCGCTACGAGCAGTACTTC.